A selection of T cell receptor beta chains follows, all from one sample in a study of T cell changes during pregnancy in multiple sclerosis. Sequenced by immunoSEQ multiplex PCR; TCRdb stores in-frame clones only, minus some. The sample has around 130,000 clones, less than 97% seen once; the top ten hold about 0.45%. Source: peripheral blood, taken after pregnancy. Receptors originate from a female donor with multiple sclerosis, enrolled in a pregnancy study. Each CDR3 is given with its conserved first and last residue. Each record gives: J gene, D gene, clone size, V gene, CDR3 length, CDR3 protein, CDR3 DNA. A D gene is named only where the DNA matches it firmly. Size is omitted from some rows. Given values are once, few, many or a class for expanded clones.

j_call: TRBJ2-2
d_call: NA
clone_size: NA
v_call: TRBV2
cdr3_length: 14
cdr3_aa: CASSEQGLTGELFF
cdr3_nt: TGTGCCAGCAGTGAACAGGGGTTGACCGGGGAGCTGTTTTTT

j_call: TRBJ2-5
d_call: TRBD2
clone_size: NA
v_call: TRBV9
cdr3_length: 16
cdr3_aa: CASSVGGVAGRETQYF
cdr3_nt: TGTGCCAGCAGCGTAGGTGGGGTAGCGGGAAGGGAGACCCAGTACTTC

j_call: TRBJ2-1
d_call: TRBD2
clone_size: NA
v_call: TRBV15
cdr3_length: 16
cdr3_aa: CATSRLAGSSYNEQFF
cdr3_nt: TGTGCCACCAGCAGACTAGCGGGTAGCTCCTACAATGAGCAGTTCTTC

j_call: TRBJ2-2
d_call: TRBD1
clone_size: NA
v_call: TRBV10-3
cdr3_length: 13
cdr3_aa: CATWTGGAGELFF
cdr3_nt: TGTGCCACATGGACAGGGGGTGCCGGGGAGCTGTTTTTT

j_call: TRBJ2-5
d_call: TRBD1
clone_size: NA
v_call: TRBV19
cdr3_length: 15
cdr3_aa: CASSGGQAPQETQYF
cdr3_nt: TGTGCCAGTAGTGGGGGACAGGCGCCTCAAGAGACCCAGTACTTC

j_call: TRBJ2-1
d_call: TRBD1
clone_size: once
v_call: TRBV7-2
cdr3_length: 17
cdr3_aa: CASSLGVGTGGINEQFF
cdr3_nt: TGTGCCAGCAGCTTAGGGGTCGGGACAGGGGGAATCAATGAGCAGTTCTTC

j_call: TRBJ2-1
d_call: NA
clone_size: NA
v_call: TRBV9
cdr3_length: 15
cdr3_aa: CASSVEPSSYNEQFF
cdr3_nt: TGTGCCAGCAGCGTAGAACCTAGTTCCTACAATGAGCAGTTCTTC

j_call: TRBJ2-1
d_call: NA
clone_size: NA
v_call: TRBV7-2
cdr3_length: 14
cdr3_aa: CASSLEYLRNEQFF
cdr3_nt: TGTGCCAGCAGCTTAGAGTATCTTAGAAATGAGCAGTTCTTC

j_call: TRBJ1-5
d_call: NA
clone_size: NA
v_call: TRBV19
cdr3_length: 15
cdr3_aa: CAGGDTGIGTQPQHF
cdr3_nt: TGTGCCGGGGGGGACACGGGGATTGGTACTCAGCCCCAGCATTTT

j_call: TRBJ2-7
d_call: TRBD2
clone_size: NA
v_call: TRBV18
cdr3_length: 14
cdr3_aa: CASSPLAGRYEQYF
cdr3_nt: TGTGCCAGCTCACCACTAGCGGGAAGGTACGAGCAGTACTTC

j_call: TRBJ1-4
d_call: NA
clone_size: NA
v_call: TRBV6-1
cdr3_length: 14
cdr3_aa: CASSVWGENEKLFF
cdr3_nt: TGTGCCAGCAGTGTTTGGGGGGAAAATGAAAAACTGTTTTTT

j_call: TRBJ1-2
d_call: NA
clone_size: NA
v_call: TRBV19
cdr3_length: 13
cdr3_aa: CASRSSYVSGYTF
cdr3_nt: TGTGCCAGTAGATCCAGTTACGTTTCAGGCTACACCTTC

j_call: TRBJ2-1
d_call: TRBD2
clone_size: NA
v_call: TRBV19
cdr3_length: 14
cdr3_aa: CASSIDGGGRATIF
cdr3_nt: TGTGCCAGTAGTATAGATGGGGGAGGGAGGGCGACGATCTTC

j_call: TRBJ2-3
d_call: TRBD1
clone_size: NA
v_call: TRBV9
cdr3_length: 15
cdr3_aa: CASSVTTGDTDTQYF
cdr3_nt: TGTGCCAGCAGCGTAACGACAGGGGACACAGATACGCAGTATTTT

j_call: TRBJ1-2
d_call: NA
clone_size: NA
v_call: TRBV9
cdr3_length: 12
cdr3_aa: CASSVGADGYTF
cdr3_nt: TGTGCCAGCAGCGTAGGTGCAGATGGCTACACCTTC

j_call: TRBJ1-4
d_call: NA
clone_size: NA
v_call: TRBV19
cdr3_length: 15
cdr3_aa: CASRRNRVIDEKLFF
cdr3_nt: TGTGCCAGTAGAAGAAACAGGGTAATAGATGAAAAACTGTTTTTT

j_call: TRBJ2-1
d_call: TRBD2
clone_size: NA
v_call: TRBV28
cdr3_length: 15
cdr3_aa: CASSAGGLRGNEQFF
cdr3_nt: TGTGCCAGCAGCGCGGGAGGGCTTCGGGGCAATGAGCAGTTCTTC

j_call: TRBJ1-1
d_call: NA
clone_size: few
v_call: TRBV5-4
cdr3_length: 13
cdr3_aa: CASSLETETRAFF
cdr3_nt: TGTGCCAGCAGCCTTGAAACAGAGACAAGAGCTTTCTTT

j_call: TRBJ1-1
d_call: NA
clone_size: NA
v_call: TRBV25-1
cdr3_length: 13
cdr3_aa: CASRSSGSTEAFF
cdr3_nt: TGTGCCAGCCGAAGCTCAGGGTCAACTGAAGCTTTCTTT

j_call: TRBJ2-1
d_call: NA
clone_size: NA
v_call: TRBV21-1
cdr3_length: 19
cdr3_aa: CASSKGSVGAGGPGNEQFF
cdr3_nt: TGTGCCAGCAGCAAAGGGAGTGTCGGCGCGGGAGGGCCGGGGAATGAGCAGTTCTTC

j_call: TRBJ1-1
d_call: NA
clone_size: once
v_call: TRBV7-2
cdr3_length: 17
cdr3_aa: CASSFPAGPTPNTEAFF
cdr3_nt: TGTGCCAGCAGCTTCCCTGCGGGACCGACACCGAACACTGAAGCTTTCTTT

j_call: TRBJ1-1
d_call: TRBD1
clone_size: NA
v_call: TRBV27
cdr3_length: 15
cdr3_aa: CASSLQGAWDTEAFF
cdr3_nt: TGTGCCAGCAGTCTACAGGGGGCGTGGGACACTGAAGCTTTCTTT